Sequencing of this T cell receptor beta chain was carried out in a study of monozygotic twins with inflammatory bowel disease. Study-wide results and caveats: Compared with healthy co-twins, IBD patients showed reduced TCRbeta repertoire diversity by inverse Simpson. Resolution of different T cell subtypes was not achieved. Patient repertoire variability may have increased through differing immunosuppressive treatments.

For each CDR3 protein, TCRdb gives one entry from its re-call of the 5' RACE reads, without DNA. The sample has about 450,000 distinct CDR3 sequences. Points on this clonotype: What it binds is not known.

CDR1 is SQVTM, CDR2 ANQGSEA, per germline. The CDR3 is 12 amino acids. This chain uses TRBV29-1 with TRBJ1-1. The clonotype was recovered from a human donor with ulcerative colitis or Crohn's disease, or a healthy co-twin of an affected twin (not recorded which). The specimen sequenced was blood. The CDR3 loop is CSVRFMNTEAFF. The whole variable domain, remainder taken from reference TRBV29-1 and TRBJ1-1, is SAVISQKPSRDICQRGTSLTIQCQVDSQVTMMFWYRQQPGQSLTLIATANQGSEATYESGFVIDKFPISRPNLTFSTLTVSNMSPEDSSIYLCSVRFMNTEAFFGQGTRLTVV.